The T cell receptor (beta chain) under discussion was sequenced for a study of technical replicates of blood from several donors. The method was immunoSEQ multiplex PCR; TCRdb's version includes in-frame clones alone and lacks a portion of them. The data contain some 31,000 clones, around 90% of them singletons. Germline values: CDR1 SGHTA, CDR2 FQGNSA. V shed 3 bases, J shed 7 bases, and the junction held 4 bases outside the gene matches. This CDR3 has 14 amino acids. The material sequenced was PBMCs. The chain couples TRBV7-2 to TRBJ2-1; TRBD2 matches 9 bases. The TCR comes from a human donor in good health. Some clones in this sample may be carry-over from other donors' samples. The CDR3 coding sequence is TGTGCCAGCAGCTTGGGGCTAGCGGGAAATGAGCAGTTCTTC. This codes for CASSLGLAGNEQFF.